This entry lists 19 T cell receptor beta chains sequenced from one sample in a study of a mutant IDH1 vaccine in newly diagnosed glioma. Sequencing was performed with immunoSEQ multiplex PCR; in TCRdb, only in-frame clones are kept and a portion is missing. Among approximately 82,000 clones listed, more than 70% were seen once. The time point was: week 23, last vaccination. One vaccine dose held 300 ug of mutant IDH1 20-mer peptide and came with topical imiquimod. Their antigens remain unidentified. The specimen comprised PBMCs, sampled from a glioma patient whose treatment included an IDH1 peptide vaccine. The receptors come from a woman aged 45-59 years with glioma.

The chain carries TRBV30 and TRBJ1-4; D unresolved. The CDR3 extends over 14 amino acids. The V gene's germline CDR1 is GTSNPN and CDR2 SVGIG (reference sequence). V was pared by 0 bases and J by 8 bases, with 13 bases between. The CDR3 DNA reads as TGTGCCTGGAGTGTCGGTACGGTTGGGGAAAAACTGTTTTTT. Translation: CAWSVGTVGEKLFF.

This CDR3 reads CASSLLAGGGDTQYF. The CDR3 DNA follows: TGTGCCAGCAGCTTATTAGCGGGAGGAGGAGATACGCAGTATTTT. This chain links TRBV7-9 with TRBJ2-3, with 10 nucleotides matching TRBD2. Unmatched junction bases numbered 4, after V lost 2 bases and J lost 5 bases. This CDR3 has 15 residues. CDR1 and CDR2 (germline): SEHNR, FQNEAQ (reference sequence).

The chain has TRBV29-1 and TRBJ2-1; 11 bases match TRBD2. Germline CDR1 and CDR2: SQVTM and ANQGSEA. CDR3 length equals 13 residues. Trimming took 8 bases from V and 3 from J; bases not matched to a gene: 3. The DNA of the CDR3 is TGCAGCTCCGGGACTAGCGGCTACAATGAGCAGTTCTTC. Its translation is CSSGTSGYNEQFF.

This chain connects TRBV27 to TRBJ1-4; D remains unclear. This CDR3 has 15 amino acids. Per germline, CDR1 MNHEY and CDR2 SMNVEV (reference sequence). V was trimmed by 2 bases and J by 7 bases, leaving 14 bases between them. CDR3 sequence (DNA): TGTGCCAGCAGTTTAAGGAGGGCGGGTAGTGAAAAACTGTTTTTT. Its translation: CASSLRRAGSEKLFF.

The chain joins TRBV28 to TRBJ2-7, with D hard to call. CDR1 and CDR2 (germline): MDHEN, SYDVKM. With 2 bases removed from V and 2 bases from J, the gap between germline ends came to 10 bases. CDR3 length: 14 amino acids. The CDR3 spells CASSLGSETYEQYF. CDR3 DNA: TGTGCCAGCAGTTTAGGCTCAGAAACCTACGAGCAGTACTTC.

The chain uses TRBV28 and TRBJ1-5; TRBD1 matches at 8 bases. The CDR3 spans 15 residues. CDR1 and CDR2 (germline): MDHEN, SYDVKM. J lost 7 bases, V lost 6 bases, and 11 bases had no gene match. The CDR3, as DNA: TGTGCCAGCAGCCTACCCCAGGGGGCTTGGCAGCCCCAGCATTTT. As protein: CASSLPQGAWQPQHF.

The chain uses TRBV5-1 and TRBJ2-3; TRBD1 is a possible D gene (5 bases). Germline CDR1 SGHRS, CDR2 YFSETQ. The length of the CDR3 is 15 residues. V lost 2 bases and J 7 bases, leaving 17 bases between the germline ends. As DNA, the CDR3 is TGCGCCAGCAGCTTCGGCCCCTTGGACACCTATACGCAGTATTTT. As protein: CASSFGPLDTYTQYF.

The gene calls are TRBV11-1 and TRBJ2-1; TRBD1 agrees at 9 bases. The CDR3 runs 15 residues. V lost 2 bases and J lost 8; bases outside the gene matches: 7. The V gene's germline CDR1 is SGHAT and CDR2 FQDESV (reference sequence). CDR3 amino acids: CASSLRDRAGDEQFF. The DNA of the CDR3 is TGTGCCAGCAGCTTACGGGACAGGGCGGGGGATGAGCAGTTCTTC.

The rearrangement uses TRBV6-5 and TRBJ2-7; TRBD1 matches 7 bases. Germline lookup yields CDR1 MNHEY and CDR2 SVGAGI. The CDR3 loop spans 16 amino acids. J gave up 2 bases and V 0 bases, and 7 bases lay outside the gene matches. The CDR3, as DNA: TGTGCCAGCAGTTACTCGACGGGACAGAGGACCTACGAGCAGTACTTC. Protein sequence: CASSYSTGQRTYEQYF.

This sequence joins TRBV27 and TRBJ2-3; 9 positions match TRBD1. Germline assignment: CDR1 MNHEY and CDR2 SMNVEV (reference sequence). Germline trimming cut 3 bases from V and 0 bases from J; bases unmatched to any gene: 10. The CDR3 has 18 residues. The CDR3 DNA follows: TGTGCCAGCAGTTTCGTCGGGACAGGGATTTCTAGCACAGATACGCAGTATTTT. Amino acid sequence: CASSFVGTGISSTDTQYF.

The chain has TRBV30 and TRBJ1-4; 8 nucleotides line up with TRBD1. The V gene's germline CDR1 is GTSNPN and CDR2 SVGIG (reference sequence). J gave up 4 bases and V 0 bases, and 4 bases lay outside the gene matches. There are 15 residues in the CDR3. The CDR3 loop is CAWSVGQVFNEKLFF. The CDR3 DNA reads as TGTGCCTGGAGTGTGGGACAGGTTTTTAATGAAAAACTGTTTTTT.

There are a few counts of this clone. The CDR3 sequence: CSADLGYNTEAFF. In DNA form, the CDR3 reads TGCAGCGCCGACTTGGGGTATAACACTGAAGCTTTCTTT. The J gene is TRBJ1-1, the V gene TRBV29-1; no clear D gene. The CDR3 spans 13 residues. Trimming pared 7 bases from V and 2 bases from J, leaving 14 bases between. Germline CDR1 and CDR2: SQVTM and ANQGSEA.

The gene calls are TRBV30 and TRBJ1-2; 7 bases match TRBD1. The CDR3 runs to 14 residues. The J segment lost 0 bases and the V segment lost 4 bases, leaving 5 bases of the junction unmatched. Germline lookup yields CDR1 GTSNPN and CDR2 SVGIG (reference sequence). The CDR3 DNA reads as TGTGCCTGGAAGGGACAGCAAACTAACTATGGCTACACCTTC. Protein: CAWKGQQTNYGYTF.

The chain links TRBV15 to TRBJ2-7, with a possible D match to TRBD2 (7 bases). Trimming stripped 3 bases from V and 0 bases from J, with 15 bases between. Germline V lookup: CDR1 LNHNV, CDR2 YYDKDF (reference sequence). This CDR3 is built from 16 residues. CDR3: CATSRGGDTSSYEQYF. CDR3 sequence (DNA): TGTGCCACCAGCAGGGGGGGGGACACCAGCTCCTACGAGCAGTACTTC.

The chain combines TRBV10-3 with TRBJ1-1; TRBD1 might be the D (6 bases). This CDR3 contains 13 residues. Trimming left V 7 bases short and J 4 bases short, with 13 bases between. Germline CDR1 ENHRY, CDR2 SYGVKD. DNA of the CDR3: TGTGCCATCAAGGAAGGGGGGATCACTGAAGCTTTCTTT. Translated: CAIKEGGITEAFF.

V and J are TRBV11-2 and TRBJ2-3; the match to TRBD2 covers 7 bases. The CDR3 length is 14 residues. Trimming cost V 1 base and J 8 bases; bases outside gene matches: 6. The germline V gene has CDR1 SGHAT and CDR2 FQNNGV. For the CDR3, the DNA is TGTGCCAGCAGCTTAGGACTAGGGAGGGGTACGCAGTATTTT. Its translation is CASSLGLGRGTQYF.

The genes are TRBV11-2 and TRBJ2-7, with D possibly TRBD2 on 6 matching bases. The CDR3 totals 16 residues. Per the germline V gene, CDR1 is SGHAT and CDR2 is FQNNGV. V lost 0 bases, J lost 7 bases, and 19 bases lay in between. In DNA form, the CDR3 reads TGTGCCAGCAGCTTAGATGGGTCGGGAGTGCGTTATGAGCAGTACTTC. It codes for CASSLDGSGVRYEQYF.

The chain uses TRBV5-1 and TRBJ2-7; 8 positions match TRBD1. The germline V gene has CDR1 SGHRS and CDR2 YFSETQ. With V trimmed by 3 bases and J by 6 bases, 11 bases remained unmatched. This CDR3 region has 15 residues. The CDR3 sequence: CASSSPGQDRPEQYF. The CDR3 region has the DNA TGCGCCAGCAGCTCCCCGGGACAGGATAGACCCGAGCAGTACTTC.

The CDR3 DNA sequence: TGCGCCAGCAGTGAGTCCAGGTTTGAGCAGTTCTTC. Translated: CASSESRFEQFF. V usage is TRBV10-1 and J usage is TRBJ2-1; D is unresolved. Germline CDR1 and CDR2: WNHNN and SYGVQD (reference sequence). The V and J ends lost 0 bases and 9 bases respectively, with 6 bases between them. The CDR3 runs 12 residues.